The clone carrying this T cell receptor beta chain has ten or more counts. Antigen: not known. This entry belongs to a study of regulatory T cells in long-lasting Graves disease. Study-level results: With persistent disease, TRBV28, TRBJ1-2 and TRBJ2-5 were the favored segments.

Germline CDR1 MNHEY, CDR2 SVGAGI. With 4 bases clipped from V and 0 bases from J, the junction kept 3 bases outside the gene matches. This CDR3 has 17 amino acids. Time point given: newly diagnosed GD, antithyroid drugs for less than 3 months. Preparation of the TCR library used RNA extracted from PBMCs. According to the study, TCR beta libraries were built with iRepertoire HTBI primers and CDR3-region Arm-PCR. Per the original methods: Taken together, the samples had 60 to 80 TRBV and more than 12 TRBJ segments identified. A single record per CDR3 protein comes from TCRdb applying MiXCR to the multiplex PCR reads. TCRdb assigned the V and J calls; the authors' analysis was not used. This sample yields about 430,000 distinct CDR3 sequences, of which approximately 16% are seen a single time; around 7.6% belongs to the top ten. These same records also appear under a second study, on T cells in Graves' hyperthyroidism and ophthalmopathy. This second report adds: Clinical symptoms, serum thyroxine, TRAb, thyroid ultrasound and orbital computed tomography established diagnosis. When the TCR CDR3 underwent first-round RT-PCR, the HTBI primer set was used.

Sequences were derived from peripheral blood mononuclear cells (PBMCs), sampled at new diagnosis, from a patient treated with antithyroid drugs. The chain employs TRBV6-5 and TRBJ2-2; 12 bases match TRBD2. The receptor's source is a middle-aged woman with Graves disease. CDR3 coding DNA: TGTGCCAGCAGTTGGACTAGCGGGATGGCGAACACCGGGGAGCTGTTTTTT. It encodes CASSWTSGMANTGELFF.